Below are 7 T cell receptor beta chains sequenced from a single sample in a study of T cells in Graves' hyperthyroidism and ophthalmopathy. The CDR3 regions of TCR beta were amplified from RNA transcripts. The TCR CDR3 was amplified in a first-round RT-PCR using the HTBI primer set. TCRdb called the multiplex PCR reads again in MiXCR, with one record for every CDR3 protein. The top ten clones hold around 7.8% of a sample with roughly 570,000 distinct CDR3 sequences, roughly 14% of them seen once. The material sequenced was blood. The receptors originated from a woman in her 30s with Graves' hyperthyroidism.

This clonotype was observed at least ten times. V usage is TRBV14 and J usage is TRBJ2-7, with 11 positions matching TRBD2. Germline values: CDR1 SGHDN, CDR2 FVKESK. The CDR3 runs to 19 residues. V lost 3 bases to trimming and J lost 1 base; unmatched junction nucleotides: 14. CDR3 loop: CASSQLTGGTSGESYEQYF. CDR3 sequence (DNA): TGTGCCAGCAGCCAGCTAACCGGGGGGACTAGCGGAGAATCCTACGAGCAGTACTTC.

This clonotype was picked up many times. This chain links TRBV27 with TRBJ1-3; D unresolved. The CDR3 sequence is 14 residues long. Trimming removed 0 bases at V and 2 bases at J, with 5 bases between. Germline CDR1 reads MNHEY; CDR2 reads SMNVEV (reference sequence). CDR3 sequence reads: CASSLSGTGNTIYF. The CDR3 DNA reads as TGTGCCAGCAGTTTATCAGGAACTGGAAACACCATATATTTT.

This clonotype was recorded at least ten times. This chain links TRBV7-2 with TRBJ2-5; TRBD1 matches at 8 bases. CDR1 and CDR2 from the germline V gene are SGHTA and FQGNSA. The V gene end was trimmed by 4 bases and the J gene end by 4 bases; junction bases not matched to a gene: 5. CDR3 length: 14 residues. The DNA for the CDR3 is TGTGCCAGCAGCTGGACAGGGATGGGAGAGACCCAGTACTTC. Protein: CASSWTGMGETQYF.

This clonotype was recorded at least ten times. The rearrangement uses TRBV29-1 and TRBJ2-3; 7 positions agree with TRBD1. There are 15 residues in the CDR3. The trim removed 6 bases at V and 4 bases at J, leaving 13 bases unmatched. Germline V lookup: CDR1 SQVTM, CDR2 ANQGSEA. The CDR3 DNA follows: TGCAGCGTCGGACAAGGGGGCGGATGGGCAGATACGCAGTATTTT. Encoded protein: CSVGQGGGWADTQYF.

The sample holds many counts of this clonotype. V is TRBV3-1 and J is TRBJ1-1; D call uncertain. CDR3 length: 14 residues. Germline V gene data show CDR1 as LGHDT and CDR2 as YNNKEL (reference sequence). Deletions cut 1 base from V and 3 bases from J, with 9 bases between. CDR3 coding DNA: TGTGCCAGCAGCCAAGGATCGGGCTACACTGAAGCTTTCTTT. Protein sequence: CASSQGSGYTEAFF.

This clonotype was seen many times. The rearrangement links TRBV12-3 or TRBV12-4 to TRBJ2-1, with D hard to call. The CDR3 runs to 13 residues. Trimming removed 11 bases from V and 0 bases from J, with 11 bases in between. In DNA, the CDR3 is TGTGCCTGTCACCGGAGCTCCTACAATGAGCAGTTCTTC. It yields the protein CACHRSSYNEQFF.

At least ten counts were recorded for this clonotype. The genes are TRBV5-1 and TRBJ2-1; 8 bases are shared with TRBD2. The CDR3 runs 15 residues. Germline trimming cut 2 bases from V and 1 base from J; bases unmatched to any gene: 2. The germline V gene has CDR1 SGHRS and CDR2 YFSETQ. For the CDR3, the DNA is TGCGCCAGCAGCTTCGAGCGGGAGTCCTACAATGAGCAGTTCTTC. The encoded protein is CASSFERESYNEQFF. The entire variable domain, with the rest obtained from reference TRBV5-1 and TRBJ2-1, is as follows: KAGVTQTPRYLIKTRGQQVTLSCSPISGHRSVSWYQQTPGQGLQFLFEYFSETQRNKGNFPGRFSGRQFSNSRSEMNVSTLELGDSALYLCASSFERESYNEQFFGPGTRLTVL.